A single sample gave rise to the 5 T cell receptor beta chains below, sequenced in a study of blood T cell repertoires in COVID-19. Clones were sequenced by immunoSEQ multiplex PCR, and TCRdb holds only the in-frame ones, with some missing. The sample holds 170,000 or so clones, 80% to 90% seen once. Sequenced sample: peripheral blood. The receptors stem from a woman aged 70-85 years with COVID-19, enrolled during active disease.

This chain links TRBV5-1 with TRBJ2-6; D is unclear. Germline CDR1 reads SGHRS; CDR2 reads YFSETQ. Trimming cost V 0 bases and J 0 bases, with 4 bases left between them. This CDR3 has 15 amino acids. The CDR3 nucleotides read TGCGCCAGCAGCTTGGATAGCTCTGGGGCCAACGTCCTGACTTTC. Translation gives CASSLDSSGANVLTF.

The genes are TRBV10-3 and TRBJ2-7, with 10 bases that match TRBD1. Germline V gene sequence: CDR1 ENHRY, CDR2 SYGVKD. CDR3 length equals 15 residues. With 3 bases clipped from V and 2 bases from J, the junction kept 4 bases outside the gene matches. The CDR3 here is CAISDRDRGTYEQYF. The DNA of the CDR3 is TGTGCCATCAGTGACCGGGACAGGGGTACCTACGAGCAGTACTTC.

There are a few counts of this clone. The rearrangement joins TRBV11-3 to TRBJ1-6; unclear D gene. Germline V CDR1 and CDR2: SGHNT, YENEEA. V lost 1 base to trimming and J lost 4 bases, with 5 bases between them. CDR3 length: 14 amino acids. Here the CDR3 DNA reads TGTGCCAGCAGCTTAGTGACTTATAATTCACCCCTCCACTTT. Translation gives CASSLVTYNSPLHF.

The genes are TRBV5-6 and TRBJ1-3, with 10 bases aligning to TRBD1. CDR1 is SGHDT and CDR2 is YYEEEE in the germline V gene. Trimming at V came to 3 bases and at J to 4 bases, leaving 4 bases not matched to a gene. The CDR3 extends over 15 amino acids. The CDR3: CASSWTGGVGNTIYF. The CDR3 nucleotides read TGTGCCAGCAGCTGGACAGGGGGTGTAGGAAACACCATATATTTT. The whole variable domain, remainder taken from reference TRBV5-6 and TRBJ1-3, is DAGVTQSPTHLIKTRGQQVTLRCSPKSGHDTVSWYQQALGQGPQFIFQYYEEEERQRGNFPDRFSGHQFPNYSSELNVNALLLGDSALYLCASSWTGGVGNTIYFGEGSWLTVV.

This clone was found once. V and J are TRBV3-1 (or the pseudogene TRBV3-2) and TRBJ2-5; D gene uncertain. The CDR3 covers 12 residues. The germline CDR1 and CDR2 sequences are LGHDT and YNNKEL (reference sequence). V dropped 0 bases and J dropped 4 bases, with 3 bases sitting between them. CDR3 in DNA: TGTGCCAGCAGCCAAGATATAGAGACCCAGTACTTC. It yields the protein CASSQDIETQYF.